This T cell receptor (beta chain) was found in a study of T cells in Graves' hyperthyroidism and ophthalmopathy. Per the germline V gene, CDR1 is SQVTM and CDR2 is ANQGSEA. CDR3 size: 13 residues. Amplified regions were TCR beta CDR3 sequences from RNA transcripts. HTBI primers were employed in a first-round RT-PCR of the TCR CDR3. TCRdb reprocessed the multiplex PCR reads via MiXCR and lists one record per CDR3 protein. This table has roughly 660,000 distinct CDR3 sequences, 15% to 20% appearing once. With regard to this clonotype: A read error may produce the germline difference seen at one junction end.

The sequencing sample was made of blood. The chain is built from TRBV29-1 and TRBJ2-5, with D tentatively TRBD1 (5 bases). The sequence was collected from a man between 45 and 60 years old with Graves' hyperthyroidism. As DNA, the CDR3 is TGCAGCGTCGAGAAGGACATGTCCAGGACCCGGTACTTC. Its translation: CSVEKDMSRTRYF.